This T cell receptor (beta chain) was observed in a study of cytomegalovirus exposure and HLA in healthy donors. General study results and limits: CMV serostatus alone was available as immune exposure information.

Regarding this clone: Its matching antigen is unknown.

The PCR contained 60 Vbeta and 13 Jbeta primers. Generated by immunoSEQ multiplex PCR, the TCRdb table keeps only in-frame clones and is missing some. The data contain 150,000 to 200,000 clones, 70% to 90% of them seen just once; the ten biggest clones take up under 3%. The germline V gene encodes CDR1 SEHNR and CDR2 FQNEAQ (reference sequence). V lost 5 bases to trimming and J lost 6 bases, with 19 bases between them. This CDR3 comprises 15 residues. The receptor's source is a woman between 45 and 65 years old in good health and CMV-seronegative. Material: PBMCs. This rearrangement joins TRBV7-9 to TRBJ1-1; possible D gene TRBD1, 6 bases. CDR3 DNA sequence: TGTGCCAGCAGCGGGGGCTCCAGCCCCCAATCTGAAGCTTTCTTT. Translation gives CASSGGSSPQSEAFF.